These T cell receptor beta chains were read from a single sample in a study of control samples from healthy donors and cancer patients. TCRdb's table, derived via immunoSEQ multiplex PCR, lists solely in-frame clones and lacks some. Of some 120,000 clones listed, around 93% were seen once; the top ten hold around 8.1%. The sequenced sample consisted of blood. The receptors derive from a young man in good health. CDR3s include the opening cysteine and the closing phenylalanine or tryptophan. A D gene is named only where the DNA matches it firmly. Only some rows state a clone size, as once, few, many or a class for expanded clones.

cdr3_length	v_call	clone_size	d_call	j_call	cdr3_aa	cdr3_nt
12	TRBV10-3	NA	TRBD1	TRBJ1-5	CAMGQANQPQHF	TGTGCCATGGGACAGGCCAATCAGCCCCAGCATTTT
13	TRBV10-3	NA	NA	TRBJ1-5	CAISKSMDQPQHF	TGTGCCATCAGCAAAAGCATGGATCAGCCCCAGCATTTT
16	TRBV19	NA	TRBD2	TRBJ2-4	CASSRASGTKGNIQYF	TGTGCCAGTAGTAGAGCCTCCGGGACTAAGGGGAACATTCAGTACTTC
11	TRBV29-1	NA	NA	TRBJ1-1	CSVEMNTEAFF	TGCAGCGTTGAGATGAACACTGAAGCTTTCTTT
14	TRBV5-6	few	NA	TRBJ2-7	CASSFNFGSYEQYF	TGTGCCAGCAGCTTCAATTTTGGGAGCTACGAGCAGTACTTC
13	TRBV27	NA	NA	TRBJ2-7	CASSLTAGYEQYF	TGTGCCAGCAGTTTGACAGCGGGCTACGAGCAGTACTTC
14	TRBV5-1	NA	TRBD1	TRBJ1-2	CASSLGQGGYGYTF	TGCGCCAGCAGCTTGGGGCAGGGGGGCTATGGCTACACCTTC
12	TRBV5-6	NA	NA	TRBJ1-6	CASSLANSPLHF	TGTGCCAGCAGCTTGGCCAATTCACCCCTCCACTTT
17	TRBV29-1	NA	TRBD2	TRBJ2-1	CSVLPPSGESSYNEQFF	TGCAGCGTCCTCCCCCCTAGCGGGGAGAGCTCCTACAATGAGCAGTTCTTC
14	TRBV2	NA	TRBD1	TRBJ1-5	CASRRTGGGQPQHF	TGTGCCAGCAGGCGAACAGGGGGAGGTCAGCCCCAGCATTTT
14	TRBV2	NA	NA	TRBJ1-6	CASTGAGGNSPLHF	TGTGCCAGCACCGGCGCGGGTGGTAATTCACCCCTCCACTTT
13	TRBV6-1	NA	NA	TRBJ1-4	CASSEAGREKLFF	TGTGCCAGCAGTGAAGCCGGCCGGGAAAAACTGTTTTTT